Listed below are T cell receptor beta chains from one sample, sequenced in a study of early T cells in non-severe SARS-CoV-2 infection. TCRdb reprocessed the 5' RACE reads via MiXCR and lists one record per CDR3 protein. Of about 49,000 distinct CDR3 sequences listed, around 11% are singletons. Sequencing was carried out using whole blood. The receptors here all came from an adult who was a healthcare worker with PCR-confirmed SARS-CoV-2 infection or an uninfected control (not recorded which). CDR3s leave out the opening cysteine and the closing phenylalanine or tryptophan.

V: TRBV27
J: TRBJ2-7
CDR3: ASSLIKDSEKY

V: TRBV9
J: TRBJ2-3
CDR3: ASSVEAGGPTDTQY

V: TRBV3-1
J: TRBJ1-5
CDR3: ASSQGTNSNQPQH

V: TRBV5-4
J: TRBJ1-2
CDR3: ASSPAPFYGYT

V: TRBV7-3
J: TRBJ2-5
CDR3: ASSRGLAGNQETQY

V: TRBV7-6
J: TRBJ2-3
CDR3: ASSLAGGDTDTQY

V: TRBV10-2
J: TRBJ2-3
CDR3: ASSQLAVPPRGSSTDTQY

V: TRBV20-1
J: TRBJ1-1
CDR3: SERLEGTEAF

V: TRBV20-1
J: TRBJ1-2
CDR3: SASHGQGINYGYT

V: TRBV28
J: TRBJ1-2
CDR3: ASSPLRVDGYT

V: TRBV12-3/TRBV12-4
J: TRBJ1-4
CDR3: ASSLARALNEKLF

V: TRBV5-4
J: TRBJ2-6
CDR3: ASSNGLAGVSGANVLT

V: TRBV29-1
J: TRBJ1-3
CDR3: SVSQSSGNTIY

V: TRBV6-6
J: TRBJ2-1
CDR3: ASSIGGSSYNEQF

V: TRBV28
J: TRBJ1-6
CDR3: ASSSPWGQGPLH

V: TRBV9
J: TRBJ2-7
CDR3: ASSPRASGREQY

V: TRBV11-3
J: TRBJ2-3
CDR3: ASSLGLGDEYTDTQY

V: TRBV7-9
J: TRBJ2-3
CDR3: ASSPDTDTQY

V: TRBV20-1
J: TRBJ1-1
CDR3: SARESGEAF

V: TRBV11-3
J: TRBJ2-1
CDR3: ASSFSGYNEQF

V: TRBV11-2
J: TRBJ2-6
CDR3: ASSRSKVPASSGANVLT

V: TRBV9
J: TRBJ1-2
CDR3: ASSVQGGGYT

V: TRBV6-2/TRBV6-3
J: TRBJ1-1
CDR3: ASTPGQGMNTEAF

V: TRBV10-1
J: TRBJ1-2
CDR3: ASSESPNYGYT

V: TRBV7-2
J: TRBJ1-1
CDR3: ASRETANTEAF

V: TRBV3-1
J: TRBJ2-5
CDR3: ASVQGYEETQY

V: TRBV29-1
J: TRBJ2-6
CDR3: SVEQQGDNVLT

V: TRBV20-1
J: TRBJ1-2
CDR3: SARDKDRYGYT

V: TRBV20-1
J: TRBJ2-5
CDR3: SARDLPVSEGQY

V: TRBV7-6
J: TRBJ2-4
CDR3: ASSLQGPGKNIQY

V: TRBV10-1
J: TRBJ2-2
CDR3: ASSPGTGGTGELF

V: TRBV4-2
J: TRBJ1-1
CDR3: ASSLAGETEAF

V: TRBV4-2
J: TRBJ2-5
CDR3: ASSQGQYQETQY

V: TRBV14
J: TRBJ2-7
CDR3: ASSPRMEVSEQY

V: TRBV12-3/TRBV12-4
J: TRBJ2-7
CDR3: ATAAGTAYEQY

V: TRBV7-9
J: TRBJ1-5
CDR3: ASSSMGNGNQPQH

V: TRBV29-1
J: TRBJ1-2
CDR3: SVRGEDYGYT

V: TRBV9
J: TRBJ2-1
CDR3: ASSVGLAGASNEQF

V: TRBV3-1
J: TRBJ2-2
CDR3: ASSQLDRGAGELF

V: TRBV7-6
J: TRBJ1-1
CDR3: ASSLDTEAF